This TCR beta chain was captured by sequencing in a study of blood T cell repertoires in COVID-19 (dated by TCRdb to about 2020). Concerning the study at large: Samples covering the acute and convalescent phases of COVID-19 were provided by collaborators in the United States, Italy and Spain. The samples were drawn from the first 160 participants of the ongoing ImmuneRACE study and from 1,254 subjects provided by 6 global collaborators. The prospective study material was composed of cDNA or gDNA derived from T cells, B-cell-depleted T cells, or PBMCs. Sample metadata almost always included a de-identified subject ID, COVID-19 status, age in years and sex. HLA class I and class II types, where available, came from metadata supplied by the sample provider rather than from assay-based typing. The repertoires were made available in a free public database intended to serve as a resource for research on the immune response to SARS-CoV-2. The dataset comprised deeply sampled blood TCRbeta repertoires from subjects exposed to, actively infected with, or recovered from COVID-19. Overall results and qualifications from the work: How much clinical and demographic metadata was included differed by source and by participant, and the metadata was provided uncurated.

Whole blood was collected in K2EDTA tubes by collaborating institutions according to the institutions' own protocols. For TCRbeta analysis, collaborators shipped samples in one of three forms: frozen whole blood, isolated PBMCs, or DNA extracted from either of those sample types. Per the germline V gene (reference sequence), SGHNT is the CDR1 and YYREEE is the CDR2. V was cut back by 5 bases and J by 8 bases, leaving a gap of 8 bases between them. From its cysteine to its phenylalanine, the CDR3 spans 12 amino acids. CDR3 DNA is the only sequence kept; it has 36 bases, read in frame from the first base. TCRbeta CDR3 regions were amplified from genomic DNA using the immunoSEQ Assay, a bias-controlled multiplex PCR. The authors' pipeline ran thus. Nucleated cell counts per sample were estimated from amplification of reference gene primers within the assay. Sequence reads were collapsed and filtered to measure the absolute abundance of every unique TCRbeta CDR3 rearrangement. For each sample, productive Simpson clonality was calculated as the square root of Simpson's diversity index across productive rearrangements. TCRdb retrieved this table from immuneACCESS and kept in-frame rearrangements only. Not all clones are present; in checked studies, unresolved V genes account for under half, and no reason is known for the remainder. V and J calls and clone size are given by that table; D and trimming were obtained from the DNA. For this sample the table gives some 200,000 clones, of which about 88% were detected only once. The ten largest clones represent approximately 1.7% of the sample.

Turning to this clone: Its specific antigen is unknown. Base qualities are not recorded, but no much larger clone differs from it by a single base.

The receptor chain draws on TRBV5-4 and TRBJ1-6, with a tentative D gene TRBD1 over 5 matching bases. The source material was peripheral blood. This sequence was found in a man aged 65 to 79 with acute or convalescent COVID-19. The CDR3 region has the sequence CASRTQDSPLHF. At the DNA level, the sequence is TGTGCCAGCAGAACACAGGATTCACCCCTCCACTTT.